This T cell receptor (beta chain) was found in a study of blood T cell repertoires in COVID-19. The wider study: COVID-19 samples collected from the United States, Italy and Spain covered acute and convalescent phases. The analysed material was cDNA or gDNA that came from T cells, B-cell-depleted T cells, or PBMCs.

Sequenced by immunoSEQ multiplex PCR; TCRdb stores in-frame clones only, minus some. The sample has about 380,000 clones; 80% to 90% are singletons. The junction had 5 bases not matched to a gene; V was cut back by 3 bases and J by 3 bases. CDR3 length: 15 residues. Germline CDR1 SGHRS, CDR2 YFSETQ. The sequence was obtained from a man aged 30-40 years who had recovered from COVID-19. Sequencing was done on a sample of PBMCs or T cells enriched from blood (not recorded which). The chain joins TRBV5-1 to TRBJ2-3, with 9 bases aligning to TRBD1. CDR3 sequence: CASSSTGQGTDTQYF. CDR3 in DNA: TGCGCCAGCAGCTCGACGGGACAGGGAACAGATACGCAGTATTTT.